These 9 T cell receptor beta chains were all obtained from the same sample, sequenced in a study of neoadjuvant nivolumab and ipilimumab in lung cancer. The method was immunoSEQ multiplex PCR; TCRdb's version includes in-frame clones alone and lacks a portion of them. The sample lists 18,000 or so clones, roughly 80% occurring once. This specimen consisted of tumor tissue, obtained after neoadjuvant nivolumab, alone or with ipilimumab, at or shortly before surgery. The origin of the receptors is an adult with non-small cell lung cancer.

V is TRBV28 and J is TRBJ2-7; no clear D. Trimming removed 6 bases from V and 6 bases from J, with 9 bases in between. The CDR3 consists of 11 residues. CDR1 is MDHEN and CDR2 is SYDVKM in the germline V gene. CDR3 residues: CASRSSFEQYF. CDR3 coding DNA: TGTGCCAGCAGGAGTAGCTTCGAGCAGTACTTC.

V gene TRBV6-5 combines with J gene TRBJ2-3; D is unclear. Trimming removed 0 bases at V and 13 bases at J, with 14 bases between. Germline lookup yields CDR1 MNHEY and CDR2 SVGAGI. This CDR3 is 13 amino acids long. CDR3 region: CASSYSGLFREYF. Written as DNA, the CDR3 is TGTGCCAGCAGTTACTCTGGCCTCTTTAGGGAGTATTTT.

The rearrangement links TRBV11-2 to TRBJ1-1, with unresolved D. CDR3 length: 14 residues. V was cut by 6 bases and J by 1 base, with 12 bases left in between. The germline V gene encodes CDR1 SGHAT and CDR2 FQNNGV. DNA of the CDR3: TGTGCCAGCAGTTTCGGATGGCGGAACACTGAAGCTTTCTTT. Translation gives CASSFGWRNTEAFF.

The CDR3 DNA follows: TGTGCCAGCAGCCCAGGGAAGGGGAAGACACAAGGGGAGACCCAGTACTTC. Residues: CASSPGKGKTQGETQYF. The chain is built from TRBV7-9 and TRBJ2-5; D perhaps matches TRBD1 (5 bases). This CDR3 comprises 17 residues. Germline CDR1 and CDR2: SEHNR and FQNEAQ (reference sequence). With 5 bases removed from V and 5 bases from J, the gap between germline ends came to 24 bases.

The CDR3, as DNA: TGTGCCAGCAGCCAGACCGGGACTGAAGCTTTCTTT. Translated: CASSQTGTEAFF. V gene TRBV9 combines with J gene TRBJ1-1, with no clear D. Germline loops: CDR1 SGDLS, CDR2 YYNGEE. V was clipped by 4 bases and J by 5 bases, with 9 bases between them. The CDR3 length is 12 residues. Drawing the rest from reference TRBV9 and TRBJ1-1, the complete variable domain is DSGVTQTPKHLITATGQRVTLRCSPRSGDLSVYWYQQSLDQGLQFLIQYYNGEERAKGNILERFSAQQFPDLHSELNLSSLELGDSALYFCASSQTGTEAFFGQGTRLTVV.

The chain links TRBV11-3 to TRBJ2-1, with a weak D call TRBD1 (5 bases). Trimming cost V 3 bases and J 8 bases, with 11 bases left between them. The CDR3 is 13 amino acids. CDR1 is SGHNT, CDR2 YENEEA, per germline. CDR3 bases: TGTGCCAGCAGCTTGCCAGGGATCGATGAGCAGTTCTTC. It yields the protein CASSLPGIDEQFF.

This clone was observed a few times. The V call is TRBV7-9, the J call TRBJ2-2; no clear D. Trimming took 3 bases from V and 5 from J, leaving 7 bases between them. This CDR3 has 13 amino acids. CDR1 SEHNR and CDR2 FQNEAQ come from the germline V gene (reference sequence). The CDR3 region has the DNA TGTGCCAGCAGCTTTGCAGAAACCGGGGAGCTGTTTTTT. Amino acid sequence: CASSFAETGELFF.

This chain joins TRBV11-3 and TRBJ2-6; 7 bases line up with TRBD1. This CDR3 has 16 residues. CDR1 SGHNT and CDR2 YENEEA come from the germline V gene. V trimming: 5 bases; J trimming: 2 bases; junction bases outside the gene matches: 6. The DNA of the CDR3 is TGTGCCAGCAGCGCGAACAGGGGAGCTGGGGCCAACGTCCTGACTTTC. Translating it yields CASSANRGAGANVLTF.

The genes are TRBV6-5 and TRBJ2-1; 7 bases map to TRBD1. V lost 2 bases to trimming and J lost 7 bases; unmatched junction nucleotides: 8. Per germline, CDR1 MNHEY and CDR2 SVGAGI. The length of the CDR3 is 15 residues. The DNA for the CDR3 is TGTGCCAGCAGTTACGGGGACAGTAAGAGTAATGAGCAGTTCTTC. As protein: CASSYGDSKSNEQFF.